The rows below give T cell receptor beta chains drawn from one sample of a study of CD8 T cells in ankylosing spondylitis. TCRdb redid the calling of the 5' RACE reads with MiXCR, one entry per CDR3 protein. In the table there are 500,000 or so distinct CDR3 sequences, approximately 5.3% of which are singletons. The sample taken for sequencing was blood, either unsorted or a sorted T cell fraction (not recorded which). The receptors were gathered from a male donor with ankylosing spondylitis. CDR3s include the opening cysteine and the closing phenylalanine or tryptophan. D genes are given only for firm matches. Rows may omit the clone size; those that give it use once, few, many or a size class.

d_call,clone_size,v_call,j_call,cdr3_aa,cdr3_nt
.,many,TRBV18,TRBJ1-5,CASSPPGISNQPQHF,TGTGCCAGCTCACCCCCAGGGATTAGCAATCAGCCCCAGCATTTT
TRBD1,many,TRBV12-3/TRBV12-4,TRBJ1-1,CASSHRGRRTEAFF,TGTGCCAGCAGTCACAGGGGGCGGAGGACTGAAGCTTTCTTT
.,few,TRBV27,TRBJ2-1,CASSSLGRSSYNEQFF,TGTGCCAGCAGTTCCCTAGGAAGGAGCTCCTACAATGAGCAGTTCTTC
TRBD2,many,TRBV7-3,TRBJ2-2,CASSFAGGDTGELFF,TGTGCCAGCAGCTTCGCTGGGGGGGACACCGGGGAGCTGTTTTTT
.,few,TRBV11-3,TRBJ2-3,CASSVNSPDTQYF,TGTGCCAGCAGCGTGAATAGCCCAGATACGCAGTATTTT
.,many,TRBV15,TRBJ1-2,CATSRSKESYTF,TGTGCCACCAGCAGATCCAAGGAGAGCTACACCTTC
.,.,TRBV11-2,TRBJ1-1,CASRPQVVGTEAFF,TGTGCCAGCAGGCCACAGGTTGTAGGGACTGAAGCTTTCTTT
TRBD1,.,TRBV6-1,TRBJ2-5,CASSRTGAEAETQYF,TGTGCCAGCAGTCGGACAGGGGCAGAAGCAGAGACCCAGTACTTC
TRBD2,many,TRBV10-3,TRBJ2-2,CAINRGAAGKLSGELFF,TGTGCCATCAACCGTGGAGCAGCGGGGAAGTTATCCGGGGAGCTGTTTTTT
.,many,TRBV20-1,TRBJ2-7,CSARDGPSQYYEQYF,TGCAGTGCTAGAGATGGTCCTAGTCAATACTACGAGCAGTACTTC
.,many,TRBV15,TRBJ2-5,CATSSRTGYPETQYF,TGTGCCACCAGCAGCCGAACAGGGTATCCAGAGACCCAGTACTTC
.,many,TRBV29-1,TRBJ2-5,CSVVRGPQETQYF,TGCAGCGTTGTGCGGGGCCCCCAAGAGACCCAGTACTTC
.,many,TRBV7-6,TRBJ1-5,CASSLDGGLQPQHF,TGTGCCAGCAGCTTAGATGGGGGGCTTCAGCCCCAGCATTTT
.,many,TRBV7-9,TRBJ2-7,CASSIVNYEQYF,TGTGCCAGCAGCATCGTCAATTACGAGCAGTACTTC
.,many,TRBV5-1,TRBJ2-7,CASSLASFPYEQYF,TGCGCCAGCAGCTTGGCCAGTTTTCCCTACGAGCAGTACTTC
TRBD1,few,TRBV6-4,TRBJ1-1,CASSDIRDRAVNTEAFF,TGTGCCAGCAGTGACATACGGGACAGAGCGGTGAACACTGAAGCTTTCTTT
TRBD2,.,TRBV20-1,TRBJ2-1,CSARDPGGAYNEQFF,TGCAGTGCTAGAGACCCGGGGGGGGCCTACAATGAGCAGTTCTTC
.,many,TRBV6-5,TRBJ1-6,CASRRTNSPLHF,TGTGCCAGCAGAAGGACAAATTCACCCCTCCACTTT
TRBD2,many,TRBV4-3,TRBJ2-7,CASSQDPTGVRERYEQYF,TGCGCCAGCAGCCAAGATCCGACCGGGGTGCGGGAGCGGTACGAGCAGTACTTC